The TCR beta chain described here comes from a study of regulatory T cells in long-lasting Graves disease. The sample holds one count of this clonotype. V lost 2 bases to trimming and J lost 3 bases; unmatched junction nucleotides: 28. CDR1 and CDR2 from the germline V gene are MDHEN and SYDVKM. The CDR3 has 24 residues. Arm-PCR of CDR3 regions with iRepertoire HTBI primers generated TCR beta libraries. From the multiplex PCR reads, TCRdb called clonotypes with MiXCR, one entry per CDR3 protein. The sample has about 290,000 distinct CDR3 sequences; under 25% are singletons. Regarding time point: persistent/refractory GD, antithyroid drugs over 5 years with positive TRAb. PBMC RNA was the source of the TCR library.

The source was peripheral blood mononuclear cells (PBMCs), collected when the disease was refractory, from a patient treated with antithyroid drugs. The origin of this receptor is a female donor with Graves disease. V usage is TRBV28 and J usage is TRBJ2-1; 10 nucleotides align to TRBD1. The CDR3 loop reads CASSLQQGQGPLIISQNGYNEQFF. The CDR3 DNA reads as TGTGCCAGCAGTTTACAGCAGGGACAGGGGCCGCTAATCATATCCCAAAACGGCTACAATGAGCAGTTCTTC.